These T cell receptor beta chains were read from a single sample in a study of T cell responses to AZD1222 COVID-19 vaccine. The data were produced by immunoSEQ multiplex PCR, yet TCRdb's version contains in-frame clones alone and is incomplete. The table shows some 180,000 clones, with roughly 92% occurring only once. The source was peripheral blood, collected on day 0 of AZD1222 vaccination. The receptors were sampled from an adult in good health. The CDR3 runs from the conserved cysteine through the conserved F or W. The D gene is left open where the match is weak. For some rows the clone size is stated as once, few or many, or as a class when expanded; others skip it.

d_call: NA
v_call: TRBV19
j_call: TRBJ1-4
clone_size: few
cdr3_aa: CASRGVLSGKLFF
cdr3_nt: TGTGCCAGTAGGGGCGTTCTTTCCGGAAAACTGTTTTTT

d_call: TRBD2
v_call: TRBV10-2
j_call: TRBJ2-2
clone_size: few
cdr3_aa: CASMRTSHTGELFF
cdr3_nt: TGCGCCAGCATGAGGACTAGCCACACCGGGGAGCTGTTTTTT

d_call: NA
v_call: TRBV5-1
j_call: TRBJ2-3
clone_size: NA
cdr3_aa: CASSVTDTQYF
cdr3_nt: TGCGCCAGCAGTGTAACAGATACGCAGTATTTT

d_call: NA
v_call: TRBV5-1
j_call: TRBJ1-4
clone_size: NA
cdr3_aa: CASSFGRTNEKLFF
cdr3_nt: TGCGCCAGCAGCTTTGGTCGGACTAATGAAAAACTGTTTTTT

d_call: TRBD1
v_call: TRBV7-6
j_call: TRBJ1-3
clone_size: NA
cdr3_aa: CASSSRDSLSGNTIYF
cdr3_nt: TGTGCCAGCAGCAGCCGGGACAGCCTCTCTGGAAACACCATATATTTT

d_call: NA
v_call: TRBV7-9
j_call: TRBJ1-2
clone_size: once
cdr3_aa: CASSLEVPLRHYGYTF
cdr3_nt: TGTGCCAGCAGCCTAGAGGTCCCCTTGAGGCACTATGGCTACACCTTC

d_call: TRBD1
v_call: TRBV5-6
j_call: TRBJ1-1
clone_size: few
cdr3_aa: CASSFLDREPTEAFF
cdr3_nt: TGTGCCAGCAGCTTCCTAGACAGGGAGCCCACTGAAGCTTTCTTT

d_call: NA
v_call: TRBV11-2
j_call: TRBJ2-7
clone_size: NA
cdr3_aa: CASSLSLTGEQYF
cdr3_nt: TGTGCCAGCAGCTTGTCCCTAACGGGCGAGCAGTACTTC

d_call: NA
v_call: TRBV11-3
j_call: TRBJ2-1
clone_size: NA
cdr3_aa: CASSLGSVNNEQFF
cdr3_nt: TGTGCCAGCAGCTTAGGGTCCGTGAACAATGAGCAGTTCTTC

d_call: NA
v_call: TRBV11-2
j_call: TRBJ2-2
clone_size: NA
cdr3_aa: CASSLVAGSNTGELFF
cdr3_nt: TGTGCCAGCAGCTTAGTGGCAGGTTCGAACACCGGGGAGCTGTTTTTT

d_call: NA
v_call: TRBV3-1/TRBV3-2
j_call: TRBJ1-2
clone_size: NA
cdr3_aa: CASSHWTDYGYTF
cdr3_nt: TGTGCCAGCAGCCACTGGACGGACTATGGCTACACCTTC

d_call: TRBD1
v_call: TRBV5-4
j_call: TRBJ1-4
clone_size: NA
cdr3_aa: CASSENRGLNEKLFF
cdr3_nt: TGTGCCAGCAGCGAGAACAGGGGACTTAATGAAAAACTGTTTTTT

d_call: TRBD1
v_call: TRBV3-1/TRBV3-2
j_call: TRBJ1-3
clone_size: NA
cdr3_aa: CASQSPWTGRNTIYF
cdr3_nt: TGTGCCAGCCAAAGCCCCTGGACAGGGAGAAACACCATATATTTT

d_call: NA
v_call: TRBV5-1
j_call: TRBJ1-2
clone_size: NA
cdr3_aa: CASSSDSSYGYTF
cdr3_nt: TGCGCCAGCAGCTCGGACTCCTCCTATGGCTACACCTTC

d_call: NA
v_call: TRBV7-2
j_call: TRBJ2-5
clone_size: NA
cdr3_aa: CASSLVKGGQETQYF
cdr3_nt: TGTGCCAGCAGCTTAGTGAAGGGCGGCCAAGAGACCCAGTACTTC

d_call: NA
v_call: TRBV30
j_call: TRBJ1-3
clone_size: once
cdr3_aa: CAWRGQGGAGNTIYF
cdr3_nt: TGTGCCTGGAGAGGCCAGGGTGGCGCTGGAAACACCATATATTTT

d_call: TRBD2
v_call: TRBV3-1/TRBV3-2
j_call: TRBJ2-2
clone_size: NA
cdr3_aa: CASSQAPRLAGGRNTGELFF
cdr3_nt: TGTGCCAGCAGCCAAGCTCCTAGGCTAGCGGGGGGCCGAAACACCGGGGAGCTGTTTTTT